This entry is about one T cell receptor (beta chain). This sample stems from a study of brain metastases from non-small cell lung cancer. The CDR3 runs to 12 residues. Germline-derived CDR1 and CDR2 are SGHVS and FNYEAQ. With 5 bases removed from V and 5 bases from J, the gap between germline ends came to 6 bases. TCRdb keeps only in-frame clones here, not all; method: immunoSEQ multiplex PCR. The sample has about 1,300 clones; approximately 85% are singletons. This sequence was found in a donor aged 40 or older with non-small cell lung cancer. This chain joins TRBV7-6 and TRBJ2-2; a possible D gene is TRBD1 (5 bases). Sequencing used tumor-adjacent normal tissue. DNA of the CDR3: TGTGCCAGCAGCGGGGCGACCGGGGAGCTGTTTTTT. Translation gives CASSGATGELFF. The variable domain in full, completed from reference TRBV7-6 and TRBJ2-2, reads GAGVSQSPRYKVTKRGQDVALRCDPISGHVSLYWYRQALGQGPEFLTYFNYEAQQDKSGLPNDRFSAERPEGSISTLTIQRTEQRDSAMYRCASSGATGELFFGEGSRLTVL.